This entry is about one T cell receptor beta chain. Antigen: not known. This sample was included in a study of cytomegalovirus exposure and HLA in healthy donors. Study-wide findings and caveats: Rarity marked most TCR sequences, yet some public TCRs occurred in many donors.

The V end lost 0 bases, the J end lost 8 bases, and 4 bases lay between the germline ends. The CDR3 covers 11 residues. CDR1 and CDR2 (germline): MDHEN, SYDVKM. A multiplex PCR was run with 60 Vbeta primers and 13 Jbeta primers. Method: immunoSEQ multiplex PCR; TCRdb's copy keeps in-frame clones and lacks some. In the table there are 130,000 to 150,000 clones, more than 65% of which are singletons. The receptor comes from a young man in good health and CMV-seropositive. Specimen: PBMCs. V and J are TRBV28 and TRBJ1-1; D is uncertain. This CDR3 reads CASSLWREAFF. CDR3 coding DNA: TGTGCCAGCAGTTTATGGAGGGAAGCTTTCTTT. The entire variable domain, with the rest obtained from reference TRBV28 and TRBJ1-1, is as follows: DVKVTQSSRYLVKRTGEKVFLECVQDMDHENMFWYRQDPGLGLRLIYFSYDVKMKEKGDIPEGYSVSREKKERFSLILESASTNQTSMYLCASSLWREAFFGQGTRLTVV.